This record looks at one T cell receptor (beta chain) sequence and its context. Its antigen is unknown. This sample was included in a study of blood T cells in healthy people across ages. The study's findings and limits: Diversity of TCR beta correlated strongly with naive T cell percentage.

This CDR3 contains 16 residues. The V end was cut by 2 bases, the J end by 1 base, with 11 bases between. The donors, all healthy, were Caucasians living in Russia, aged about 6 to 90. For the second PCR, which ran for about 7 to 11 cycles, a sample-barcoded 5' primer and a J-beta primer mix were used. The template-switch adaptor was a 5' adaptor with 12 random nucleotides. It tagged each cDNA molecule. In TCRdb, the 5' RACE reads were re-called with MiXCR into one record per CDR3 protein. The sample lists approximately 780,000 distinct CDR3 sequences, more than 25% occurring once. This same sample was also part of a study on T cells of mothers and their children.

The J gene is TRBJ2-2, the V gene TRBV12-3 or TRBV12-4; a weak D match, TRBD2 (6 bases). This TCR derives from a boy between 10 and 17 years old in good health. Input material: blood. In DNA, the CDR3 is TGTGCCAGCAGTTTATTGGGACTGATGAACACCGGGGAGCTGTTTTTT. It translates to CASSLLGLMNTGELFF.